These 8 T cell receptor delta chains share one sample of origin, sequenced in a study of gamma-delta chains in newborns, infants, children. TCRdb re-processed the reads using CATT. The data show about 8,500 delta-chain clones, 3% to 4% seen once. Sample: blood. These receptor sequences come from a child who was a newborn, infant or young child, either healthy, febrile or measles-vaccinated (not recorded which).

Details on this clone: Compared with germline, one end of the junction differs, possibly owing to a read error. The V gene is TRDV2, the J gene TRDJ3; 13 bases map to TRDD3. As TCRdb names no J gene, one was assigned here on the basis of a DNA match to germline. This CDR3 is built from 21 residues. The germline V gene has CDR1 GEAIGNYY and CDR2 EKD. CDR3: CACDRVLGDTIISWGTRQMFF. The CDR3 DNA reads TGTGCCTGTGACAGAGTACTGGGGGATACGATAATCTCCTGGGGCACCCGACAGATGTTTTTC.

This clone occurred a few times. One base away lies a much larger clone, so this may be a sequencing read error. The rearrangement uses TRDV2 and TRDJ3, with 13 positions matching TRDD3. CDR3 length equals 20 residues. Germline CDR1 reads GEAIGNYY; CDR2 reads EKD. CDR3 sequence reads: CACEKTGGYESSWDARQMFF. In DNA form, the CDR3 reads TGTGCCTGTGAGAAGACTGGGGGATACGAGAGCTCCTGGGACGCCCGACAGATGTTTTTC.

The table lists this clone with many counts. Here the CDR3 reads CACDTVGVGGYGPDKLIF. CDR3 nucleotide sequence: TGTGCCTGTGACACCGTAGGAGTTGGGGGATACGGCCCCGATAAACTCATCTTT. The genes are TRDV2 and TRDJ1; 11 nucleotides align to TRDD3. CDR3 size: 18 residues. V was clipped by 0 bases and J by 3 bases; unmatched bases: 11. The germline V gene has CDR1 GEAIGNYY and CDR2 EKD.

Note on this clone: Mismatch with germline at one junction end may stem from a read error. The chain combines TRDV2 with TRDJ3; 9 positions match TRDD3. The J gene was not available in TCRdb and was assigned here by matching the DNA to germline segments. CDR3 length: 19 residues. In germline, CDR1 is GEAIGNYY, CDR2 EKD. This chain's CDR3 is CAGDTGGYSSSWDTRQMFF. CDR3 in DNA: TGTGCCGGTGACACCGGGGGATACTCGTCCTCCTGGGACACCCGACAGATGTTTTTC.

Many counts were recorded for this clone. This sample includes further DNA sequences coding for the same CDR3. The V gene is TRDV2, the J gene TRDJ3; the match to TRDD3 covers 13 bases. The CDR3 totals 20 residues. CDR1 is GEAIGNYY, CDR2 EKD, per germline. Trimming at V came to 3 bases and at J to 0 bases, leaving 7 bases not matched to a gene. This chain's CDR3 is CACDPVLGDTRSWDTRQMFF. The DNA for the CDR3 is TGTGCCTGTGACCCCGTACTGGGGGATACGCGCTCCTGGGACACCCGACAGATGTTTTTC.

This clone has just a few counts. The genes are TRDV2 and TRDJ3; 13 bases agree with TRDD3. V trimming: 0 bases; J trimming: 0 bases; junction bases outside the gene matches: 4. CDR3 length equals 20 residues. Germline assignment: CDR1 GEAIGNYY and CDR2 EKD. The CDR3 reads CACDTVDWGIRSWDTRQMFF. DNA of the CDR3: TGTGCCTGTGACACCGTGGACTGGGGGATACGCTCCTGGGACACCCGACAGATGTTTTTC.

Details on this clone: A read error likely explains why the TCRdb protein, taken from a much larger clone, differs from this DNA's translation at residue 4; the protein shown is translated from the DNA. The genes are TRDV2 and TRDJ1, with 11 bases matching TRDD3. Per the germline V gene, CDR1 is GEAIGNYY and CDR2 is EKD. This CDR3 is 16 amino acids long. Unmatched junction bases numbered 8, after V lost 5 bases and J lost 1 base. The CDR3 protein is CACGILGDMGTDKLIF. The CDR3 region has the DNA TGTGCCTGTGGCATACTGGGGGATATGGGCACCGATAAACTCATCTTT.

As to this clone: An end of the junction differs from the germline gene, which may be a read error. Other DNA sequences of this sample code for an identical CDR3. The CDR3 here is CACDVLGDIYSWDTRQMFF. CDR3 in DNA: TGTGCCTGTGACGTACTGGGGGATATTTACTCCTGGGATACCCGACAGATGTTTTTC. The chain employs TRDV2 and TRDJ3, with 11 bases that match TRDD3. The germline V gene encodes CDR1 GEAIGNYY and CDR2 EKD. This CDR3 spans 19 amino acids.